A selection of T cell receptor beta chains follows, all from one sample in a study of regulatory T cells in long-lasting Graves disease. TCRdb reprocessed the multiplex PCR reads with MiXCR, giving one entry per CDR3 protein. The repertoire holds 450,000 to 650,000 distinct CDR3 sequences, with more than 15% as singletons. This sample also belongs to another study, concerning T cells in Graves' hyperthyroidism and ophthalmopathy.

The sample here was peripheral blood mononuclear cells (PBMCs), taken at new diagnosis, from a patient treated with antithyroid drugs. These receptors came from a woman aged 35 to 60 with Graves disease. Each CDR3 is given with its conserved first and last residue.

J	V	CDR3
TRBJ1-5	TRBV6-1	CASSGAFGQPQHF
TRBJ1-1	TRBV4-1	CASSLRGDGEAFF
TRBJ2-5	TRBV6-2/TRBV6-3	CASSKGEGKGETQYF
TRBJ1-6	TRBV6-5	CASSYLTGGINSPLHF
TRBJ1-2	TRBV5-1	CASSSGAQGVADRYTF
TRBJ1-5	TRBV28	CASSAGQINQPQHF
TRBJ1-1	TRBV5-1	CASSVKGQIVEAFF
TRBJ1-1	TRBV6-1	CASSRGTTEAFF
TRBJ2-5	TRBV30	CAWGDSSETQYF
TRBJ1-5	TRBV6-2/TRBV6-3	CATGQSLYQPQHF
TRBJ1-3	TRBV7-9	CASSPPGQASGNTIYF
TRBJ2-3	TRBV4-1	CASSQALIFAGGKDTQYF
TRBJ2-1	TRBV7-9	CASSLDVQHNEQFF
TRBJ2-3	TRBV6-4	CASSATSSGTDTQYF
TRBJ2-2	TRBV4-1	CASSQVPGSGPTGELFF
TRBJ1-2	TRBV20-1	CSARIQDRAGYGYTF
TRBJ2-5	TRBV6-5	CASSSPWLQETQYF
TRBJ1-5	TRBV7-9	CASSERGEQPQHF
TRBJ1-1	TRBV7-2	CASSSPGGAVSTEAFF
TRBJ1-3	TRBV25-1	CASSDLRSSGNTIYF
TRBJ1-1	TRBV14	CASSQGQQAFF
TRBJ2-7	TRBV2	CASSSRTSGGHEQYF
TRBJ2-7	TRBV5-4	CASSPDSRDREWSMYEQYF
TRBJ1-4	TRBV3-1	CASSHFSWKNEKLFF
TRBJ1-1	TRBV20-1	CSADRVYTEAFF
TRBJ2-5	TRBV28	CASSLRGALKETQYF
TRBJ2-2	TRBV28	CASSFPNTGELFF
TRBJ1-4	TRBV7-9	CASSTDRAAGEKLFF
TRBJ1-2	TRBV27	CASSFRDRGLGYTF
TRBJ1-1	TRBV2	CASRQGEAFF
TRBJ1-1	TRBV3-1	CASSQLPVGGAFF
TRBJ2-7	TRBV5-6	CASSQSSEQYF
TRBJ2-3	TRBV7-8	CASRYPWVDTQYF
TRBJ2-1	TRBV12-3/TRBV12-4	CASSLSGRNNDNEQFF
TRBJ1-5	TRBV5-4	CASSLVPGGNQPQHF
TRBJ2-5	TRBV5-5	CASSLMSIRARGGWTQYF
TRBJ1-2	TRBV6-1	CASSQTGRGYTF
TRBJ1-1	TRBV6-1	CASSEPRTGVKAFF
TRBJ2-7	TRBV27	CASSFGQGTYEQYF
TRBJ1-5	TRBV3-1	CASSPGGTELQPQHF
TRBJ2-4	TRBV12-3/TRBV12-4	CASRGTLRGIQYF
TRBJ1-2	TRBV19	CASSIWGQTGYTF
TRBJ2-3	TRBV28	CASHATGRGTDTQYF
TRBJ1-2	TRBV5-6	CASSPSGQATDGYTF
TRBJ1-2	TRBV7-2	CASSYASGGYGYTF
TRBJ1-3	TRBV27	CASSFASGNTIYF
TRBJ2-2	TRBV12-3/TRBV12-4	CASSFGRETFTGELFF
TRBJ2-5	TRBV24-1	CATSDPGGQETQYF
TRBJ2-1	TRBV29-1	CSVDAPGQGNEQFF
TRBJ1-2	TRBV12-3/TRBV12-4	CASRDSLNYGYTF